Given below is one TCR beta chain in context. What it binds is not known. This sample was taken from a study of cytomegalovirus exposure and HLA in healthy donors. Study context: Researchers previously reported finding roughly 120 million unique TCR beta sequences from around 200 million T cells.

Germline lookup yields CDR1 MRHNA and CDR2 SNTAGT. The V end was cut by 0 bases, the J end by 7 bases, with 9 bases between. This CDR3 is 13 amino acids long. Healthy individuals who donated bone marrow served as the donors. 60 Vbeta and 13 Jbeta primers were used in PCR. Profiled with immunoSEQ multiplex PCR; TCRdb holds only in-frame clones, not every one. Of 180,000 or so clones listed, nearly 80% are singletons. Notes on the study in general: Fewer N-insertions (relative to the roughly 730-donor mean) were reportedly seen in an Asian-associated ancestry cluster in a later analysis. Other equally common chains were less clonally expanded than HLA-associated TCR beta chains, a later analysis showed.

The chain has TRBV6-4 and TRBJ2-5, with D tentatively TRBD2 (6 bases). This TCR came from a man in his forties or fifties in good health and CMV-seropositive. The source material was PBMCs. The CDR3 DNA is TGTGCCAGCAGTGACTCCCCCGGGGGGACCCAGTACTTC. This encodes CASSDSPGGTQYF.